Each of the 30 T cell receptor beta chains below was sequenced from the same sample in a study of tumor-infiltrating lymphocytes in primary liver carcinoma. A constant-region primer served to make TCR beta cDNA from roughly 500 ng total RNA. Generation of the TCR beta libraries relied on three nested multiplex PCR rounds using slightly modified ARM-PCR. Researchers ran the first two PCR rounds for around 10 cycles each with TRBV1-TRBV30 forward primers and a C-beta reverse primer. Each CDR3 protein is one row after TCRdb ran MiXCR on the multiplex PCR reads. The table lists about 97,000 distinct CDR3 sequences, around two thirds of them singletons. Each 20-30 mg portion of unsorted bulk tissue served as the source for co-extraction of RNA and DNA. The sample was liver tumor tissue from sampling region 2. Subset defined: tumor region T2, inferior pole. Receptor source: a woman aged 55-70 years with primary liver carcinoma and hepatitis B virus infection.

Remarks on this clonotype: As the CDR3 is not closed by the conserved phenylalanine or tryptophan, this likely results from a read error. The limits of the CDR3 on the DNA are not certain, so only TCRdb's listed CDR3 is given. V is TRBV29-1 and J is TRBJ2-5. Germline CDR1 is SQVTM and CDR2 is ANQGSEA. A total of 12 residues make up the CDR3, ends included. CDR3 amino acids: CSVRVSQETQYV.

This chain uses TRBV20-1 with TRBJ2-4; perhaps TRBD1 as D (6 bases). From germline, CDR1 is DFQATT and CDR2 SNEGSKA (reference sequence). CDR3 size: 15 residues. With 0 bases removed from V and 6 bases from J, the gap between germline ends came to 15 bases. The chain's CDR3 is CSARDQGFKGNIQYF. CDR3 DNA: TGCAGTGCTAGAGATCAGGGGTTTAAGGGAAACATTCAGTACTTC.

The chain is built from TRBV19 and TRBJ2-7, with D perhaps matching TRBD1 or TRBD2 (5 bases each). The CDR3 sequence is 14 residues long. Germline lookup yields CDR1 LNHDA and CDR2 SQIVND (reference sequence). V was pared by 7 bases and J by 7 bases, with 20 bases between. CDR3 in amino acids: CASTWDPNVGEQYF. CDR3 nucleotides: TGTGCCAGTACCTGGGACCCCAACGTGGGGGAGCAGTACTTC.

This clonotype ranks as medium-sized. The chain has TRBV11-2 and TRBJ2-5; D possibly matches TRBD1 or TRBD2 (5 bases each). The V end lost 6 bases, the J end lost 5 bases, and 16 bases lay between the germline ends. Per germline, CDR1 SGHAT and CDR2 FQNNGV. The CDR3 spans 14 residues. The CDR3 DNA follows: TGTGCCAGCAGTTCACTGAGGGGCCCCGAGACCCAGTACTTC. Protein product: CASSSLRGPETQYF.

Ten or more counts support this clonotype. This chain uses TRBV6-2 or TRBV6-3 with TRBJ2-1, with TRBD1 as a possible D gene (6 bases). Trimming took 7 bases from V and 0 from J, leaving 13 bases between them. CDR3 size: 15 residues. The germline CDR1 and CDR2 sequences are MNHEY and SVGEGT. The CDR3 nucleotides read TGTGCCAGCATCGAAACAGGGAGCTCCTACAATGAGCAGTTCTTC. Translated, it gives CASIETGSSYNEQFF.

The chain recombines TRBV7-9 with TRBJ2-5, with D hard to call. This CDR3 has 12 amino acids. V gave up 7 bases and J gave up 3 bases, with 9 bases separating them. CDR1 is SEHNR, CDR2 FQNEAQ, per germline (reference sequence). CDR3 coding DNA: TGTGCCAGCACCCTAGTTGAAGAGACCCAGTACTTC. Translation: CASTLVEETQYF.

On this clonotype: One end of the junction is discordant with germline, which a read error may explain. The CDR3 loop reads CASSFGEATNEKLFF. CDR3 DNA sequence: TGTGCAAGCAGTTTTGGAGAGGCAACTAATGAAAAACTGTTTTTT. The rearrangement uses TRBV28 and TRBJ1-4; no clear D. The length of the CDR3 is 15 residues. The germline V gene has CDR1 MDHEN and CDR2 SYDVKM.

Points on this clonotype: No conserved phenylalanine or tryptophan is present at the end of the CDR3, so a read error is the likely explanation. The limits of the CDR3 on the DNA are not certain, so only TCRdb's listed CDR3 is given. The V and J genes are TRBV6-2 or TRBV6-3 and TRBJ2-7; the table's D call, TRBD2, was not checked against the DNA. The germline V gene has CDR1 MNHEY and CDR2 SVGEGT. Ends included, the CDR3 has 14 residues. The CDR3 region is CASSRLAGAYEHYI.

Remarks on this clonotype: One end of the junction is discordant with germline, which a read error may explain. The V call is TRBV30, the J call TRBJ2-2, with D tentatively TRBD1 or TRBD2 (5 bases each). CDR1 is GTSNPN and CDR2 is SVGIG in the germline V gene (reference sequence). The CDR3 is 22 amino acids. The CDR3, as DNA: TGTGCCTGGAGTGTAAAAGGGATCCCGGGACGTCCCCATAGGGCGAACACCGTGGAGCTGTTTTTT. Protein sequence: CAWSVKGIPGRPHRANTVELFF.

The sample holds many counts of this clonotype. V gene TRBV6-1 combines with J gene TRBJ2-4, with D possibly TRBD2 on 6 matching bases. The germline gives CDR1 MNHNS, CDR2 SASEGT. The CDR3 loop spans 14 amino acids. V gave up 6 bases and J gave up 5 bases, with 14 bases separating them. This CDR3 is CASRNKGLQNIQYF. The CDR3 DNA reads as TGTGCCAGCAGAAACAAGGGACTTCAAAACATTCAGTACTTC.

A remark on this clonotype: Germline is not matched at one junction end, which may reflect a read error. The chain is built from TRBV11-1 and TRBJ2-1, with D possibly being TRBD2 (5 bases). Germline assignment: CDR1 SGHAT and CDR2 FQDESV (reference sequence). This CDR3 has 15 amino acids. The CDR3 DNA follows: TGTACCAGCGCCCAGCGGTCGAGCTCCTATAAAGAGCAGTTCTTC. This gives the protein CTSAQRSSSYKEQFF.

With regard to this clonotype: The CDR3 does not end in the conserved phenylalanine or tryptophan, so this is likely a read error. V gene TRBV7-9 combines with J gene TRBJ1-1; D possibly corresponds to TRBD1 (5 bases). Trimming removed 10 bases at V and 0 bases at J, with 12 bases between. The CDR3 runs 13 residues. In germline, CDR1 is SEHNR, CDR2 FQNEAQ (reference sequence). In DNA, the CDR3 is TGTGCCAACACCTTACAGGTGAACACTGAAGCTTTCCTT. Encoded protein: CANTLQVNTEAFL.

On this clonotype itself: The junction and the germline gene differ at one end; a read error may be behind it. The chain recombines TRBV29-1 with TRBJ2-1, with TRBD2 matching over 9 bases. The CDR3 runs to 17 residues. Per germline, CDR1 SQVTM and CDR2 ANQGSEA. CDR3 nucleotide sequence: TGCAACGTTGAAGTGCGAGCGGGAGGCCACTCCTACAATGGGCAGTTCTTC. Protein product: CNVEVRAGGHSYNGQFF.

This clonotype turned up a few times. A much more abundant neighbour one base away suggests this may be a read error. DNA of the CDR3: TGTACCAGCAGTTTATACCTAGCGGGACAAGAGACCCAGTACTTC. It specifies CTSSLYLAGQETQYF. This chain uses TRBV28 with TRBJ2-5, with 9 nucleotides matching TRBD2. This CDR3 is 15 amino acids long. CDR1 is MDHEN and CDR2 is SYDVKM in the germline V gene.

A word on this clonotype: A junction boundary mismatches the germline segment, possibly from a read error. The CDR3 here is CSVKGGRGADTQYF. The CDR3 coding sequence is TGTAGCGTTAAAGGTGGCAGGGGAGCAGATACGCAGTATTTT. The V and J genes are TRBV29-1 and TRBJ2-3, with a weak D call TRBD1 (6 bases). Germline V gene data show CDR1 as SQVTM and CDR2 as ANQGSEA. The CDR3 contains 14 residues.

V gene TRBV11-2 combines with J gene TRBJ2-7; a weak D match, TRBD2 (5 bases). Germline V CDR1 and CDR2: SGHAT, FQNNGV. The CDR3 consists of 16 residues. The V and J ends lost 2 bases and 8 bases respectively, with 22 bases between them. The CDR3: CASSLTSGSGGYKQYF. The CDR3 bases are TGTGCCAGCAGCTTAACGTCGGGGTCAGGAGGCTATAAGCAGTACTTC.

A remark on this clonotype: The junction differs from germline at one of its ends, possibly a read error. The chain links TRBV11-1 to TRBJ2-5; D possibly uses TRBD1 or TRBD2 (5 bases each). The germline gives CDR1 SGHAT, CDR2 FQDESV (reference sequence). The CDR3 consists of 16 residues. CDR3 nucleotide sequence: TGTGCCAGCAGCATCGGGACCATTTTCGCCCAAGAGGCCCAGTACTTC. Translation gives CASSIGTIFAQEAQYF.

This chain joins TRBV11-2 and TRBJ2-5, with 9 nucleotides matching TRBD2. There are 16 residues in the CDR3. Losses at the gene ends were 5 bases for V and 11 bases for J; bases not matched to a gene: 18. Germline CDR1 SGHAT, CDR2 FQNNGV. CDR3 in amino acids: CASSNSRGSGRESQYF. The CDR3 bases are TGTGCCAGCAGCAACTCCCGTGGTAGCGGGAGAGAGTCGCAGTACTTC.

The CDR3, as DNA: TGCGCCAGCAGGGACCCGGTACTAGACACCTACGAGCAGTACTTC. It codes for CASRDPVLDTYEQYF. The chain has TRBV4-1 and TRBJ2-7, with TRBD2 as a possible D gene (5 bases). With 6 bases removed from V and 2 bases from J, the gap between germline ends came to 17 bases. The germline V gene encodes CDR1 MGHRA and CDR2 YSYEKL. This CDR3 comprises 15 residues.

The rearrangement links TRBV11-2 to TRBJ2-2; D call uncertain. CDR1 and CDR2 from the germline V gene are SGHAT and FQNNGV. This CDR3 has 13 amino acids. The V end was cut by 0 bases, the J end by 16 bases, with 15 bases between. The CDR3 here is CASSLDRIGVSFF. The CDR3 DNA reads TGTGCCAGCAGCTTAGATAGGATTGGGGTGTCGTTTTTT.

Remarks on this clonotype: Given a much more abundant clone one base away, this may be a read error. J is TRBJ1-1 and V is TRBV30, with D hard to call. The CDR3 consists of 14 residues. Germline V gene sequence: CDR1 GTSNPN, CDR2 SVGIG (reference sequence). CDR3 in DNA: TGTGCCTGGGGTGTCTCGGCGGCAACTGATGAAGCTTTCTTT. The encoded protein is CAWGVSAATDEAFF.

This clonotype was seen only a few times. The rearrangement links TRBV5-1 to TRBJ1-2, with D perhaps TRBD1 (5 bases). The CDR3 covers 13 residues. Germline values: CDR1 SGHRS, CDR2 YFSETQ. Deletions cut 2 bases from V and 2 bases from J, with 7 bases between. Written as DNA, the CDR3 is TGCGCCAGCAGCTTCCGACAGAACTATGGCTACACCTTC. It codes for CASSFRQNYGYTF. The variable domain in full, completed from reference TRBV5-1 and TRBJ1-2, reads KAGVTQTPRYLIKTRGQQVTLSCSPISGHRSVSWYQQTPGQGLQFLFEYFSETQRNKGNFPGRFSGRQFSNSRSEMNVSTLELGDSALYLCASSFRQNYGYTFGSGTRLTVV.

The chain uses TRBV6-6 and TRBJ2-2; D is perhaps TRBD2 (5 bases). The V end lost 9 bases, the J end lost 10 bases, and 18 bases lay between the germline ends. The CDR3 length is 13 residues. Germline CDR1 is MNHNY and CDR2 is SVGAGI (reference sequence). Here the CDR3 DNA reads TGTGCCAGTGAGATTCGCGGTAGCGAGGAGCTGTTTTTT. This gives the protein CASEIRGSEELFF.

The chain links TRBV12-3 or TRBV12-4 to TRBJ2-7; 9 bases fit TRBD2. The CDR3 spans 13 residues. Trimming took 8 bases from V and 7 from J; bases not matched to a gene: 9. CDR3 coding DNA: TGTGCCAGCGAAGCAGCGGGAGGCTATGAGCAGTACTTC. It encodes CASEAAGGYEQYF.

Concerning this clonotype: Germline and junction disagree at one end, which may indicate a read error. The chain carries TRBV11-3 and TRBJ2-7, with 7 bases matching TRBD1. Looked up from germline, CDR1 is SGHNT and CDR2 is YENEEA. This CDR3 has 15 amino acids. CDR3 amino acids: CANSPGTEGNYEQYF. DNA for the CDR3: TGTGCCAACAGCCCCGGGACAGAAGGCAACTACGAGCAGTACTTC.

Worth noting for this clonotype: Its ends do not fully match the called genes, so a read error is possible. CDR3 residues: CASSDPLSRSYEHYF. The CDR3 nucleotides read TGTGCCAGCAGTGACCCTTTATCGCGATCCTACGAGCACTACTTC. V usage is TRBV6-2 or TRBV6-3 and J usage is TRBJ2-7, with no clear D. The V gene's germline CDR1 is MNHEY and CDR2 SVGEGT. The CDR3 runs 15 residues.

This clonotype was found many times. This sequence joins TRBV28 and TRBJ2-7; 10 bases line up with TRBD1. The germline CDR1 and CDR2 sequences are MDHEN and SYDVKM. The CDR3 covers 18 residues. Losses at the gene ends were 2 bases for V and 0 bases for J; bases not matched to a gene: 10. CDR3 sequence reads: CASSLILGQGTFSYEQYF. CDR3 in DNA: TGTGCCAGCAGTTTAATATTGGGACAGGGGACCTTCTCCTACGAGCAGTACTTC.

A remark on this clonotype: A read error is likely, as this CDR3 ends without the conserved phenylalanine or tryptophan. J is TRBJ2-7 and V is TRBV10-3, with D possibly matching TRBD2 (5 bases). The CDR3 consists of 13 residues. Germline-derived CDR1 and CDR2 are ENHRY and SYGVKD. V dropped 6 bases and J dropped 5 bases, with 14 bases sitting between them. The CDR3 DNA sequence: TGTGCCATCAGCGGTCGAGGGCGCGACGAGCAGTACCTC. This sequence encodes CAISGRGRDEQYL.

The CDR3 sequence is CAINEAGETGKQYF. The CDR3 DNA follows: TGTGCCATCAACGAAGCGGGAGAAACTGGCAAGCAGTACTTC. V gene TRBV10-3 combines with J gene TRBJ2-7; 8 bases fit TRBD2. Unmatched junction bases numbered 13, after V lost 7 bases and J lost 8 bases. The CDR3 loop spans 14 amino acids. CDR1 is ENHRY and CDR2 is SYGVKD in the germline V gene.

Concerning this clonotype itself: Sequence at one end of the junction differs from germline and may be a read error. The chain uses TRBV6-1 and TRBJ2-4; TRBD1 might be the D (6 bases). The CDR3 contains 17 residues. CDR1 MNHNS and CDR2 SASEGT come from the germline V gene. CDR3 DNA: TGTGCCAGCATCCCTGGACCCGTTCTGGGGGCCAACAACATTCAGTACTTC. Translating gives CASIPGPVLGANNIQYF.